A single sample gave rise to the 6 T cell receptor beta chains below, sequenced in a study of shared clonotypes between healthy human individuals. The repertoire was sequenced with immunoSEQ multiplex PCR; TCRdb's copy has only in-frame clones and lacks some. The table shows over a million clones, with roughly 96% occurring only once. The specimen was naive CD4+ T cells sorted from blood. The subset is: CD45RA+ positively selected. The receptors were sampled from a man in his thirties or forties in good health.

This chain links TRBV7-9 with TRBJ1-1; D perhaps matches TRBD1 (5 bases). CDR3 length equals 13 residues. Germline CDR1 SEHNR, CDR2 FQNEAQ (reference sequence). The V end was cut by 4 bases, the J end by 10 bases, with 16 bases between. CDR3 nucleotide sequence: TGTGCCAGCAGCTCGGGACCTACCGGGGGAGCTTTCTTT. This translates into CASSSGPTGGAFF.

This sequence joins TRBV28 and TRBJ2-3; TRBD2 aligns across 8 bases. The germline gives CDR1 MDHEN, CDR2 SYDVKM. CDR3 length: 16 amino acids. V lost 2 bases and J lost 4; bases outside the gene matches: 8. CDR3 coding DNA: TGTGCCAGCAGTTTAGAGTATGCGGGAGGATCAGATACGCAGTATTTT. This translates into CASSLEYAGGSDTQYF. The whole variable domain, filled in from reference TRBV28 and TRBJ2-3, reads DVKVTQSSRYLVKRTGEKVFLECVQDMDHENMFWYRQDPGLGLRLIYFSYDVKMKEKGDIPEGYSVSREKKERFSLILESASTNQTSMYLCASSLEYAGGSDTQYFGPGTRLTVL.

The chain joins TRBV7-2 to TRBJ2-1; maybe TRBD2 (5 bases). The CDR3 length is 17 residues. CDR1 SGHTA and CDR2 FQGNSA come from the germline V gene. V was cut by 0 bases and J by 3 bases, with 15 bases left in between. This chain's CDR3 is CASSLAGNGGYYNEQFF. CDR3 in DNA: TGTGCCAGCAGCTTAGCGGGTAATGGAGGCTACTACAATGAGCAGTTCTTC.

The CDR3 region is CASSLTVRGRSGDQPQHF. CDR3 DNA sequence: TGTGCCAGCAGCTTGACGGTAAGGGGTAGATCCGGGGATCAGCCCCAGCATTTT. This chain joins TRBV5-5 and TRBJ1-5; D possibly corresponds to TRBD1 (5 bases). V lost 1 base and J 5 bases, leaving 22 bases between the germline ends. The CDR3 extends over 18 amino acids. In germline, CDR1 is SGHKS, CDR2 YYEKEE (reference sequence).

The chain uses TRBV7-9 and TRBJ2-3; TRBD1 is a possible D gene (6 bases). Germline V gene sequence: CDR1 SEHNR, CDR2 FQNEAQ (reference sequence). Trimming removed 0 bases at V and 5 bases at J, with 21 bases between. The length of the CDR3 is 18 residues. The CDR3 coding sequence is TGTGCCAGCAGCTTAGCGAGGACAGCCACCACTCCCCTAGATACGCAGTATTTT. Encoded protein: CASSLARTATTPLDTQYF.

The chain has TRBV28 and TRBJ2-7, with TRBD2 as a possible D gene (5 bases). The ends were cut back, 2 bases at V and 7 bases at J, with 9 bases in the middle. The CDR3 totals 12 residues. Germline V CDR1 and CDR2: MDHEN, SYDVKM. As DNA, the CDR3 is TGTGCCAGCAGTTTAGAGGGAACTGAGCAGTACTTC. Translated, it gives CASSLEGTEQYF.